This TCR beta chain was sequenced in a study of T cell clones after liver transplantation. Study-wide results and limits: Migration into the graft, not deletion, may explain lost graft donor-reactive T cells. The donor-reactive repertoire was only partly measurable in a couple of subjects, lacking donor cells.

The table came from immunoSEQ multiplex PCR; TCRdb's copy has only in-frame clones and leaves some out. Altogether tens of thousands of clones are present, about 91% being singletons, with the ten largest covering 0.85% to 1%. In the case of this clone: What it binds is not known.

The CDR3 totals 16 residues. V gave up 3 bases and J gave up 1 base; unmatched junction bases: 6. From germline, CDR1 is LGHNA and CDR2 YNFKEQ. This rearrangement joins TRBV4-2 to TRBJ1-5; 7 bases map to TRBD1. This specimen consisted of CD4+ T cells from blood, obtained less than 27 months after liver transplant. The receptor's source is a human patient who received a liver transplant. Some T cells may arise from the graft donor. The CDR3 protein is CASSQEGQRSNQPQHF. In nucleotides, the CDR3 is TGTGCCAGCAGCCAGGAGGGACAGCGAAGCAATCAGCCCCAGCATTTT.